What follows are 13 T cell receptor beta chains derived from one specimen sequenced in a study of shared clonotypes between healthy human individuals. Generated by immunoSEQ multiplex PCR, the TCRdb table keeps only in-frame clones and is missing some. The data hold more than 2,000,000 clones, with 85% to 95% observed a single time. The sequenced sample was naive CD4+ T cells from PBMCs. Specified subset: CD45RA+ positively selected. Source of these receptors: a man aged 18-30 years in good health. Some clones in this sample may be carry-over from other donors' samples.

This chain links TRBV19 with TRBJ1-1, with 7 bases fitting TRBD1. This CDR3 is built from 16 residues. Germline V gives CDR1 LNHDA, CDR2 SQIVND (reference sequence). V lost 6 bases to trimming and J lost 3 bases; unmatched junction nucleotides: 13. As DNA, the CDR3 is TGTGCCAGTAGATGGGGCGCTGCTCAGGGGGACACTGAAGCTTTCTTT. It encodes CASRWGAAQGDTEAFF.

The V and J genes are TRBV7-2 and TRBJ1-2, with a weak D call TRBD1 (5 bases). This CDR3 is 13 amino acids long. The germline gives CDR1 SGHTA, CDR2 FQGNSA. Trimming shortened V by 7 bases and J by 2 bases, and 11 bases separated the two germline ends. The CDR3: CASTLGGNYGYTF. The CDR3 coding sequence is TGTGCCAGCACCCTTGGGGGGAACTATGGCTACACCTTC.

This chain links TRBV28 with TRBJ2-1; D is undetermined. Trimming stripped 3 bases from V and 5 bases from J, with 14 bases between. The CDR3 length is 15 residues. In germline, CDR1 is MDHEN, CDR2 SYDVKM. CDR3 bases: TGTGCCAGCAGTTTTATCCAGGCCCTAAACAATGAGCAGTTCTTC. Translation gives CASSFIQALNNEQFF.

The chain is built from TRBV19 and TRBJ2-7; 7 bases are a match to TRBD1. Germline CDR1 is LNHDA and CDR2 is SQIVND (reference sequence). The length of the CDR3 is 14 residues. The trim removed 6 bases at V and 3 bases at J, leaving 8 bases unmatched. The CDR3 DNA reads TGTGCCAGTAGGAAAGGGGGCAATTTCTACGAGCAGTACTTC. It specifies CASRKGGNFYEQYF.

This chain links TRBV28 with TRBJ2-3, with 9 bases identical to TRBD1. V lost 5 bases to trimming and J lost 1 base; unmatched junction nucleotides: 7. The germline gives CDR1 MDHEN, CDR2 SYDVKM. The CDR3 contains 16 residues. CDR3: CASSIRTGAGTDTQYF. CDR3 in DNA: TGTGCCAGCAGTATCAGGACAGGGGCGGGCACAGATACGCAGTATTTT.

This chain joins TRBV18 and TRBJ1-3, with D possibly matching TRBD1 (5 bases). This CDR3 is built from 16 residues. The V end was cut by 1 base, the J end by 8 bases, with 18 bases between. Germline CDR1 KGHSH, CDR2 LQKENI. CDR3 nucleotide sequence: TGTGCCAGCTCACCACGTCGTATGGGGCTCGGGGACACCATATATTTT. This gives the protein CASSPRRMGLGDTIYF. The whole variable domain, filled in from reference TRBV18 and TRBJ1-3, reads NAGVMQNPRHLVRRRGQEARLRCSPMKGHSHVYWYRQLPEEGLKFMVYLQKENIIDESGMPKERFSAEFPKEGPSILRIQQVVRGDSAAYFCASSPRRMGLGDTIYFGEGSWLTVV.

The table lists this clone with a count of one. Within the sample, other DNA sequences also encode this same CDR3. The rearrangement uses TRBV7-3 and TRBJ2-5, with D hard to call. The length of the CDR3 is 13 residues. CDR1 is SGHTA, CDR2 FQGTGA, per germline. Trimming removed 0 bases from V and 1 base from J, with 3 bases in between. The CDR3 sequence is CASSLTPQETQYF. In nucleotides, the CDR3 is TGTGCCAGCAGCTTAACACCCCAAGAGACCCAGTACTTC. The entire variable domain, with the rest obtained from reference TRBV7-3 and TRBJ2-5, is as follows: GAGVSQTPSNKVTEKGKYVELRCDPISGHTALYWYRQSLGQGPEFLIYFQGTGAADDSGLPNDRFFAVRPEGSVSTLKIQRTERGDSAVYLCASSLTPQETQYFGPGTRLLVL.

The gene calls are TRBV11-2 and TRBJ2-7; D is perhaps TRBD1 or TRBD2 (6 bases each). The CDR3 consists of 14 residues. Trimming shortened V by 4 bases and J by 3 bases, and 13 bases separated the two germline ends. The germline CDR1 and CDR2 sequences are SGHAT and FQNNGV. The CDR3 nucleotides are TGTGCCAGCAGCTCGCAAAAGGGGGGCTACGAGCAGTACTTC. It yields the protein CASSSQKGGYEQYF.

The chain is built from TRBV7-9 and TRBJ2-3, with 8 nucleotides matching TRBD2. The V gene end was trimmed by 5 bases and the J gene end by 2 bases; junction bases not matched to a gene: 6. Germline V gene data show CDR1 as SEHNR and CDR2 as FQNEAQ (reference sequence). The length of the CDR3 is 15 residues. This chain's CDR3 is CASSREGRFTDTQYF. The CDR3 nucleotides are TGTGCCAGCAGCCGGGAGGGCCGATTCACAGATACGCAGTATTTT. Together with reference TRBV7-9 and TRBJ2-3, the CDR3 gives the full variable domain: DTGVSQNPRHKITKRGQNVTFRCDPISEHNRLYWYRQTLGQGPEFLTYFQNEAQLEKSRLLSDRFSAERPKGSFSTLEIQRTEQGDSAMYLCASSREGRFTDTQYFGPGTRLTVL.

This sequence joins TRBV15 and TRBJ2-7; 8 nucleotides line up with TRBD2. The CDR3 is 17 amino acids. Per germline, CDR1 LNHNV and CDR2 YYDKDF (reference sequence). V was clipped by 0 bases and J by 0 bases; unmatched bases: 7. Here the CDR3 DNA reads TGTGCCACCAGCAGAGATTTACTAGCGGCTTCCTCCTACGAGCAGTACTTC. Its translation is CATSRDLLAASSYEQYF.

The chain couples TRBV11-2 to TRBJ2-3; TRBD1 is a possible D gene (5 bases). The CDR3 has 15 amino acids. The V end was cut by 5 bases, the J end by 2 bases, with 14 bases between. Per germline, CDR1 SGHAT and CDR2 FQNNGV. The CDR3 is CASSPQGRFTDTQYF. CDR3 coding DNA: TGTGCCAGCAGCCCCCAGGGTCGATTCACAGATACGCAGTATTTT.

The chain carries TRBV9 and TRBJ2-3; D is undetermined. The CDR3 contains 16 residues. Trimming shortened V by 3 bases and J by 6 bases, and 20 bases separated the two germline ends. Germline assignment: CDR1 SGDLS and CDR2 YYNGEE. The CDR3 sequence: CASSADTKGGGDTQYF. CDR3 nucleotides: TGTGCCAGCAGCGCCGACACGAAGGGTGGTGGCGATACGCAGTATTTT.

The sample holds one count of this clone. The chain is built from TRBV5-4 and TRBJ2-1; D possibly matches TRBD1 or TRBD2 (6 bases each). Looked up from germline, CDR1 is SGHNT and CDR2 is YYREEE (reference sequence). V lost 1 base and J 8 bases, leaving 10 bases between the germline ends. This CDR3 comprises 13 residues. The CDR3, as DNA: TGTGCCAGCAGCTTGAACAGGGAGGATGAGCAGTTCTTC. Its translation is CASSLNREDEQFF.